This TCR beta chain is from a study of cytomegalovirus exposure and HLA in healthy donors. Researchers ran the PCR with 60 Vbeta and 13 Jbeta primers. The authors' processing: Roughly 12 million shared chains were among around 80 million unique TCR beta chains counted in a later analysis. Libraries were prepared by immunoSEQ multiplex PCR; TCRdb keeps only in-frame clonotypes and omits some of them. V and J calls and clone size are copied from that table; D and trimming were computed from the DNA. The table shows fewer than 250,000 clones, with roughly 80% occurring only once. This clone was found a few times. Its antigen is unknown. V shed 2 bases and J 4 bases; nucleotides not matched to a gene: 4. CDR1 SGHDT and CDR2 YYEEEE come from the germline V gene. The CDR3 sequence is 15 residues long. Notes on the study in general: In an earlier analysis, productive rearrangement rates for most beta V segments clustered near 87% or 30%.

This TCR derives from a woman between 18 and 30 years old in good health and CMV-seronegative. This chain joins TRBV5-6 and TRBJ1-5; TRBD1 aligns across 9 bases. What was sequenced was PBMCs. In DNA, the CDR3 is TGTGCCAGCAGCTTATCGGGACAGGGAAATCAGCCCCAGCATTTT. Translated: CASSLSGQGNQPQHF.